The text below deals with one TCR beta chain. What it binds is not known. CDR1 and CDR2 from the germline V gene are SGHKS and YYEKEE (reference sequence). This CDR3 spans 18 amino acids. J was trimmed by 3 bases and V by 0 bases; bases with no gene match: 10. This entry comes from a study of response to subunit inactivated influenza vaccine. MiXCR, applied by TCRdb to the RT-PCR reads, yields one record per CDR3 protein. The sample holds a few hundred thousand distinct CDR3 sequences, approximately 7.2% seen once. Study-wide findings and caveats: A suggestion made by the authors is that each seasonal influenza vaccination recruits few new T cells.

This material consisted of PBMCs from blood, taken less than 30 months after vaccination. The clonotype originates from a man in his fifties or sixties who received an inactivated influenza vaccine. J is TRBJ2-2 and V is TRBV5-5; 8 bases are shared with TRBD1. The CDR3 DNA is TGTGCCAGCAGCTTGGGTGGACAGGGAAATATTTACACCGGGGAGCTGTTTTTT. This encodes CASSLGGQGNIYTGELFF.